These T cell receptor beta chains were read from a single sample in a study of human T cells and chemical hapten exposure. Each CDR3 protein gets one entry after TCRdb re-called the RACE reads with MiXCR. Of 150,000 to 200,000 distinct CDR3 sequences in the sample, around 20% were seen once. Sequencing used whole blood, obtained in connection with sensitization to the hapten diphenylcyclopropenone (DPC). The receptor set was obtained from a woman aged 45-65 years with alopecia areata. Some clones in this sample may be carry-over from other donors' samples. Both conserved end residues are part of each CDR3. Clone size is not always given. Where it is, it says once, few, many or a class for expanded clones.

j_gene: TRBJ2-3
abundance: NA
v_gene: TRBV3-1
CDR3aa: CASSQDVGLAGDMQYF

j_gene: TRBJ2-7
abundance: NA
v_gene: TRBV12-3/TRBV12-4
CDR3aa: CASARVLSLLSYEQYF

j_gene: TRBJ2-7
abundance: NA
v_gene: TRBV5-1
CDR3aa: CASRALARSSYEQYF

j_gene: TRBJ1-6
abundance: few
v_gene: TRBV6-5
CDR3aa: CASSSTPQTGYRNSPLHF

j_gene: TRBJ2-7
abundance: NA
v_gene: TRBV20-1
CDR3aa: CSARRQGAHEQYF

j_gene: TRBJ2-6
abundance: NA
v_gene: TRBV7-2
CDR3aa: CASSLGVVGANVLTF

j_gene: TRBJ2-3
abundance: many
v_gene: TRBV10-3
CDR3aa: CAISPSASTDTQYF

j_gene: TRBJ2-7
abundance: few
v_gene: TRBV4-2
CDR3aa: CASSQEGGSSYEQYF

j_gene: TRBJ2-1
abundance: NA
v_gene: TRBV6-2/TRBV6-3
CDR3aa: CASLRPGLEVNEQFF

j_gene: TRBJ2-3
abundance: few
v_gene: TRBV20-1
CDR3aa: CSARIAAIPTDTQYF

j_gene: TRBJ1-3
abundance: NA
v_gene: TRBV2
CDR3aa: CASSEALQSYGNTIYF

j_gene: TRBJ1-6
abundance: NA
v_gene: TRBV20-1
CDR3aa: CSARARQGDNSPLHF

j_gene: TRBJ2-1
abundance: few
v_gene: TRBV2
CDR3aa: CASGLESRDEQFF

j_gene: TRBJ1-2
abundance: NA
v_gene: TRBV20-1
CDR3aa: CSAENYGYTF

j_gene: TRBJ1-4
abundance: few
v_gene: TRBV11-2
CDR3aa: CASSLVGGATNEKLFF

j_gene: TRBJ2-7
abundance: few
v_gene: TRBV25-1
CDR3aa: CASSEPGLLSYEQYF

j_gene: TRBJ2-3
abundance: NA
v_gene: TRBV29-1
CDR3aa: CSVRGLSSTDTQYF

j_gene: TRBJ2-2
abundance: NA
v_gene: TRBV29-1
CDR3aa: CSVEFPGPLNRLFF